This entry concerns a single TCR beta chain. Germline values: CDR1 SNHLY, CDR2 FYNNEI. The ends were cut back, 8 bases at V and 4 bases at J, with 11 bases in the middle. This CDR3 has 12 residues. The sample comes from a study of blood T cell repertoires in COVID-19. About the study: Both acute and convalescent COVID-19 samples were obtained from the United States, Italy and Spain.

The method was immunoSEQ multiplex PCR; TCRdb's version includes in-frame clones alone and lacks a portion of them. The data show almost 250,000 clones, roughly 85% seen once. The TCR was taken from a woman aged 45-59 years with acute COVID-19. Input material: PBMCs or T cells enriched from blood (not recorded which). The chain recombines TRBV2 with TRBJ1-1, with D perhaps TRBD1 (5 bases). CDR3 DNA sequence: TGTGCCAGCGACCCTCAGGGCACTGAAGCTTTCTTT. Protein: CASDPQGTEAFF. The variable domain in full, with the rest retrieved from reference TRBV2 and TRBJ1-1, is EPEVTQTPSHQVTQMGQEVILRCVPISNHLYFYWYRQILGQKVEFLVSFYNNEISEKSEIFDDQFSVERPDGSNFTLKIRSTKLEDSAMYFCASDPQGTEAFFGQGTRLTVV.